Only a few counts were recorded for the clone carrying this T cell receptor beta chain. Antigen unknown. The data are from a study of beta chain features in type 1 diabetes. Study-level results: With patients and controls alike, PCR might favor shorter templates to an equal degree.

In germline, CDR1 is KGHSH, CDR2 LQKENI. This CDR3 is built from 16 residues. The J segment lost 4 bases and the V segment lost 3 bases, leaving 11 bases of the junction unmatched. Blood was collected once per donor into heparin, averaging about 116 mL. Expressed TCRB transcripts were sequenced because the isolated RNA had all been reverse transcribed beforehand. Clones were sequenced by immunoSEQ multiplex PCR, and TCRdb holds only the in-frame ones, with some missing. The sample yields 680,000 or so clones, about a sixth seen once. Sequencing was done on a sample of naive CD4+ T cells from blood. The source of this sequence is a man between 18 and 29 years old in good health. The J gene is TRBJ1-1, the V gene TRBV18; 7 bases align to TRBD1. This CDR3 is CASSPKEQGSRTEAFF. DNA for the CDR3: TGTGCCAGCTCACCGAAGGAACAGGGGTCGCGCACTGAAGCTTTCTTT.